Listed here are 17 T cell receptor beta chains from one sample, sequenced in a study of cytomegalovirus exposure and HLA in healthy donors. PCR was performed using 60 Vbeta and 13 Jbeta primers. Libraries were prepared by immunoSEQ multiplex PCR; TCRdb keeps only in-frame clonotypes and omits some of them. Of around 170,000 clones in the sample, 80% were seen once. The sequenced sample consisted of PBMCs. The receptor set was obtained from a man between 40 and 49 years old in good health and CMV-seropositive.

CDR3 amino acids: CASSLSGGSSYEQYF. The CDR3 DNA sequence: TGTGCCAGCAGCTTAAGCGGCGGTAGCTCCTACGAGCAGTACTTC. The rearrangement joins TRBV7-3 to TRBJ2-7; no reliable D call. Between the trimmed V and J ends, which lost 1 base and 0 bases, there was a span of 10 bases. Germline CDR1 and CDR2: SGHTA and FQGTGA. The CDR3 spans 15 residues.

The rearrangement joins TRBV7-2 to TRBJ2-5; D uncertain. The germline V gene encodes CDR1 SGHTA and CDR2 FQGNSA. The CDR3 extends over 13 amino acids. The germline V and J ends were trimmed by 5 bases and 9 bases, with 16 bases remaining between them. CDR3 nucleotide sequence: TGTGCCAGCAGCCTAAAGTCCGTAGAAGCCCAGTACTTC. Its protein is CASSLKSVEAQYF.

The rearrangement links TRBV4-3 to TRBJ2-1, with D tentatively TRBD2 (6 bases). Trimming took off 4 bases at V and 8 bases at J, with 12 bases between the two ends. CDR3 length equals 13 residues. Germline V gene sequence: CDR1 LGHNA, CDR2 YSLEER. CDR3 nucleotides: TGCGCCAGCAGCCGGGGGGTCTTCGATGAGCAGTTCTTC. This codes for CASSRGVFDEQFF.

The chain is built from TRBV7-9 and TRBJ1-4, with 8 bases fitting TRBD1. V trimming: 7 bases; J trimming: 0 bases; junction bases outside the gene matches: 4. There are 15 residues in the CDR3. Germline V gives CDR1 SEHNR, CDR2 FQNEAQ (reference sequence). The CDR3 DNA reads as TGTGCCAGCATGGGACAGGAGTCAACTAATGAAAAACTGTTTTTT. Translation: CASMGQESTNEKLFF.

The rearrangement links TRBV28 to TRBJ1-2; D is possibly TRBD1 (5 bases). CDR1 and CDR2 (germline): MDHEN, SYDVKM. The CDR3 contains 13 residues. The ends were cut back, 3 bases at V and 4 bases at J, with 9 bases in the middle. For the CDR3, the DNA is TGTGCCAGCAGTTTGGAGGGGCCCTATGGCTACACCTTC. Translated, it gives CASSLEGPYGYTF.

The V gene is TRBV12-5, the J gene TRBJ2-1, with D perhaps matching TRBD1 (6 bases). From germline, CDR1 is LGHNT and CDR2 FRNRAP. Between the trimmed V and J ends, which lost 0 bases and 2 bases, there was a span of 8 bases. This CDR3 has 15 amino acids. The CDR3, as DNA: TGTGCTAGTGGTTTGGTACAGGGACCCTACAATGAGCAGTTCTTC. Protein product: CASGLVQGPYNEQFF.

The chain is built from TRBV19 and TRBJ2-3; a possible D gene is TRBD2 (5 bases). Germline V gives CDR1 LNHDA, CDR2 SQIVND (reference sequence). The CDR3 loop spans 15 amino acids. Trimming took off 6 bases at V and 3 bases at J, with 16 bases between the two ends. The CDR3 sequence: CASSPTAGITDTQYF. The DNA for the CDR3 is TGTGCCAGTAGCCCGACCGCGGGTATAACAGATACGCAGTATTTT.

The chain joins TRBV30 to TRBJ2-2; D is perhaps TRBD2 (5 bases). The CDR3 is 13 residues long. CDR1 is GTSNPN, CDR2 SVGIG, per germline (reference sequence). V gave up 4 bases and J gave up 9 bases, with 15 bases separating them. CDR3 protein: CAWMGEGPWELFF. The CDR3 coding sequence is TGTGCCTGGATGGGAGAGGGTCCTTGGGAGCTGTTTTTT.

This clone was recorded once. The rearrangement uses TRBV7-3 and TRBJ2-5, with a weak D call TRBD2 (6 bases). V lost 3 bases and J 3 bases, leaving 8 bases between the germline ends. Germline CDR1 and CDR2: SGHTA and FQGTGA. This CDR3 has 13 amino acids. DNA for the CDR3: TGTGCCAGCAGCTTTGGAGGGGAAGAGACCCAGTACTTC. Protein: CASSFGGEETQYF.

This CDR3 is CASSNRAGGQETQYF. DNA of the CDR3: TGTGCCAGCAGTAATAGAGCGGGGGGGCAAGAGACCCAGTACTTC. The V call is TRBV28, the J call TRBJ2-5, with 10 bases matching TRBD2. The junction had 5 bases not matched to a gene; V was cut back by 5 bases and J by 2 bases. From germline, CDR1 is MDHEN and CDR2 SYDVKM. The CDR3 extends over 15 amino acids. Looking up the rest from reference TRBV28 and TRBJ2-5 gives the full variable domain: DVKVTQSSRYLVKRTGEKVFLECVQDMDHENMFWYRQDPGLGLRLIYFSYDVKMKEKGDIPEGYSVSREKKERFSLILESASTNQTSMYLCASSNRAGGQETQYFGPGTRLLVL.

The chain recombines TRBV29-1 with TRBJ2-2; the D gene is possibly TRBD1 (5 bases). Germline CDR1 reads SQVTM; CDR2 reads ANQGSEA. The CDR3 length is 11 residues. The V and J ends lost 6 bases and 3 bases respectively, with 5 bases between them. The CDR3 loop reads CSVGHTGELFF. The CDR3 region has the DNA TGCAGCGTGGGGCACACCGGGGAGCTGTTTTTT.

This chain joins TRBV6-5 and TRBJ2-5; D is unclear. TRBJ2-7 matches the DNA end more closely, so the J call is doubtful. Per germline, CDR1 MNHEY and CDR2 SVGAGI. The CDR3 has 11 residues. The CDR3 DNA reads as TGTGCCAGCAGTGATACTTACGAGCAGTACTTC. This sequence encodes CASSDTYEQYF.

The chain joins TRBV28 to TRBJ1-1, with 8 bases matching TRBD1. V shed 7 bases, J shed 2 bases, and the junction held 6 bases outside the gene matches. Germline V gene sequence: CDR1 MDHEN, CDR2 SYDVKM. CDR3 length: 14 amino acids. The CDR3 DNA reads TGTGCCAGCAACCATGGGACAGGCAACACTGAAGCTTTCTTT. Translating it yields CASNHGTGNTEAFF.

CDR3 nucleotide sequence: TGTGCCAGCAGCTTCGGTGGCGGGGGGTTCACAGATACGCAGTATTTT. It codes for CASSFGGGGFTDTQYF. This chain joins TRBV5-6 and TRBJ2-3; 8 nucleotides agree with TRBD2. The CDR3 is 16 residues long. From germline, CDR1 is SGHDT and CDR2 YYEEEE. Germline trimming cut 2 bases from V and 2 bases from J; bases unmatched to any gene: 7.

This clone was recorded only once. This chain joins TRBV10-3 and TRBJ1-6, with 7 nucleotides matching TRBD1. Per the germline V gene, CDR1 is ENHRY and CDR2 is SYGVKD. The CDR3 is 13 amino acids. The trim removed 5 bases at V and 6 bases at J, leaving 1 base unmatched. The CDR3 DNA is TGTGCCATCAGTTGGGACAGTAATTCACCCCTCCACTTT. Translated, it gives CAISWDSNSPLHF.

The gene calls are TRBV7-3 and TRBJ2-7, with 10 positions matching TRBD1. CDR1 and CDR2 (germline): SGHTA, FQGTGA. CDR3 size: 15 residues. With V trimmed by 7 bases and J by 2 bases, 8 bases remained unmatched. CDR3 coding DNA: TGTGCCAGCACCCACTCCGGGACAGGGGCCTACGAGCAGTACTTC. Translation gives CASTHSGTGAYEQYF.

The rearrangement links TRBV7-2 to TRBJ2-5, with unresolved D. The CDR3 spans 14 residues. V was shortened by 6 bases and J by 1 base, with 12 bases between the two germline ends. CDR1 is SGHTA and CDR2 is FQGNSA in the germline V gene. CDR3 sequence (DNA): TGTGCCAGCAGGAGAGCCCTTACCCAAGAGACCCAGTACTTC. Its protein product is CASRRALTQETQYF.